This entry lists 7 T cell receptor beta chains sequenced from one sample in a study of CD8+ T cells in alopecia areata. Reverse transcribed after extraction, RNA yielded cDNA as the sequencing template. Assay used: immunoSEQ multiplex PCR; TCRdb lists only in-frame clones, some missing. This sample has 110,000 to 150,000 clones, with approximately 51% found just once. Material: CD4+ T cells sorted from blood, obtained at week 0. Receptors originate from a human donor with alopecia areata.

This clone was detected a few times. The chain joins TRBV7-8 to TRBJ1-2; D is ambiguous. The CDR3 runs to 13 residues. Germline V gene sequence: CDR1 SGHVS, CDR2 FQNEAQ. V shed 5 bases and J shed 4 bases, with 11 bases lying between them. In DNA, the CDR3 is TGTGCCAGCAGCAGTACGGACGGCTATGGCTACACCTTC. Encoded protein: CASSSTDGYGYTF.

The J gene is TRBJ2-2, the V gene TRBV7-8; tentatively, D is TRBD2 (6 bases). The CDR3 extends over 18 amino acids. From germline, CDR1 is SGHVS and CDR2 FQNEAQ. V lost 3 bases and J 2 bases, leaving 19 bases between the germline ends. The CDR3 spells CASSFSPRSSGNTGELFF. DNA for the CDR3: TGTGCCAGCAGCTTCTCTCCCCGGAGTAGCGGCAACACCGGGGAGCTGTTTTTT.

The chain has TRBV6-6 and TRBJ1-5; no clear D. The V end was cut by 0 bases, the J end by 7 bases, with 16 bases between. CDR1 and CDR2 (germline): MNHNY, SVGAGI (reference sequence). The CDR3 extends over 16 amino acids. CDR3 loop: CASSYSGGSAEQPQHF. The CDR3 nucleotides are TGTGCCAGCAGTTACTCGGGAGGGTCCGCTGAACAGCCCCAGCATTTT.

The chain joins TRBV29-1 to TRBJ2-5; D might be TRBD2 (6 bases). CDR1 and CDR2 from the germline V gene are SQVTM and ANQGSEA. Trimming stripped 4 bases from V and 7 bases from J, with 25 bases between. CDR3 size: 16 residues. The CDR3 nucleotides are TGCAGCGTTGTAACCGGTCTCACGGGAGCTCTCGGGACCCAGTACTTC. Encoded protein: CSVVTGLTGALGTQYF.

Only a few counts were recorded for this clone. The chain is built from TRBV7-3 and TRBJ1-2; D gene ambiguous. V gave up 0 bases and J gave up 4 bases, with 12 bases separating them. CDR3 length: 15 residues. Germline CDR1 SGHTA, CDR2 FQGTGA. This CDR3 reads CASSLTPAPSYGYTF. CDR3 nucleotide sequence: TGTGCCAGCAGCTTAACGCCTGCCCCCAGCTATGGCTACACCTTC.

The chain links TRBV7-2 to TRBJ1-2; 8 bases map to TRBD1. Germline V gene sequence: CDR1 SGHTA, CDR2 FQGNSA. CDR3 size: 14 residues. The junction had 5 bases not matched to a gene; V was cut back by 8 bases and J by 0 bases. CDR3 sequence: CASGRDRTNYGYTF. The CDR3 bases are TGTGCCAGCGGCCGGGACAGGACTAACTATGGCTACACCTTC.

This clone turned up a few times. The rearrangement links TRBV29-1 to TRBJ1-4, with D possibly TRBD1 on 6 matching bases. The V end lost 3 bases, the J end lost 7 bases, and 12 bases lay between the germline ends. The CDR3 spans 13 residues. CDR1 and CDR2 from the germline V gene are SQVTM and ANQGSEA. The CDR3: CSVDGGRGEKLFF. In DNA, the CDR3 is TGCAGCGTTGACGGGGGCAGGGGTGAAAAACTGTTTTTT.